This T cell receptor (beta chain) was identified during a study of technical replicates of blood from a few donors. Germline values: CDR1 SGDLS, CDR2 YYNGEE. Germline trimming cut 0 bases from V and 0 bases from J; bases unmatched to any gene: 5. CDR3 length equals 17 residues. Clones were read by immunoSEQ multiplex PCR, and TCRdb kept only the in-frame ones, dropping some. The sample lists around 84,000 clones; approximately 94% were seen once. The rearrangement joins TRBV9 to TRBJ2-3; 9 nucleotides agree with TRBD2. This clonotype was sampled from a human donor in good health. The sample comprised T cells isolated from PBMCs. CDR3 nucleotides: TGTGCCAGCAGCGTAGAGCTAGCGGGGACCAGCACAGATACGCAGTATTTT. Its protein product is CASSVELAGTSTDTQYF.